The 29 T cell receptor beta chains below all came from one sample that was sequenced in a study of human T cells and chemical hapten exposure. Using its own MiXCR run on the RACE reads, TCRdb lists one record per CDR3 protein. The table lists tens of thousands of distinct CDR3 sequences, approximately 3.4% of them singletons. The sample's time point: patch test 2, 6 weeks after DPC sensitization. Treatment meaning: therapeutic diphenylcyclopropenone sensitization with weekly scalp DPC. The sample in question was whole blood, obtained in connection with sensitization to the hapten diphenylcyclopropenone (DPC). These receptors were taken from a man in his forties with alopecia areata. Some clones in this sample may be carry-over from other donors' samples.

This clonotype was seen many times. The CDR3 DNA reads TGTGCCAGCAGCTTGGGACTGAGCTCCTACAATGAGCAGTTCTTC. Its translation: CASSLGLSSYNEQFF. This chain links TRBV7-2 with TRBJ2-1; tentative D call: TRBD2 (6 bases). V was shortened by 3 bases and J by 0 bases, with 9 bases between the two germline ends. This CDR3 is 15 amino acids long. Germline values: CDR1 SGHTA, CDR2 FQGNSA.

Many counts were recorded for this clonotype. The chain has TRBV29-1 and TRBJ2-7; weak D call: TRBD1 (6 bases). The CDR3 runs to 13 residues. CDR1 is SQVTM and CDR2 is ANQGSEA in the germline V gene. Trimming cost V 4 bases and J 5 bases, with 15 bases left between them. This chain's CDR3 is CSVAGVRLNEQYF. The CDR3, as DNA: TGCAGCGTTGCAGGGGTACGGTTGAACGAGCAGTACTTC.

This clonotype was seen at least ten times. The J gene is TRBJ2-5, the V gene TRBV5-4; a possible D gene is TRBD1 (5 bases). CDR3 size: 13 residues. CDR1 is SGHNT and CDR2 is YYREEE in the germline V gene (reference sequence). V was clipped by 4 bases and J by 2 bases, with 9 bases between them. CDR3 in DNA: TGTGCCAGCAGCCTGACAGATCAAGAGACCCAGTACTTC. Translated: CASSLTDQETQYF. Full variable domain (outside the CDR3, taken from reference TRBV5-4 and TRBJ2-5): ETGVTQSPTHLIKTRGQQVTLRCSSQSGHNTVSWYQQALGQGPQFIFQYYREEENGRGNFPPRFSGLQFPNYSSELNVNALELDDSALYLCASSLTDQETQYFGPGTRLLVL.

J is TRBJ2-7 and V is TRBV7-8; either TRBD1 or TRBD2 may fit D (5 bases each). V lost 1 base and J 1 base, leaving 8 bases between the germline ends. Germline V gene lookup returns CDR1 SGHVS and CDR2 FQNEAQ. The CDR3 contains 14 residues. CDR3 sequence reads: CASSLGGPSYEQYF. Here the CDR3 DNA reads TGTGCCAGCAGCTTAGGGGGACCGTCCTACGAGCAGTACTTC.

The table lists this clonotype with many counts. The genes are TRBV3-1 and TRBJ2-5; D not resolved. The germline V gene has CDR1 LGHDT and CDR2 YNNKEL (reference sequence). Deletions cut 3 bases from V and 3 bases from J, with 5 bases between. The CDR3 is 12 residues long. DNA of the CDR3: TGTGCCAGCAGCCAGGGAAAAGAGACCCAGTACTTC. It translates to CASSQGKETQYF.

In this sample, this clonotype turned up a few times. The gene calls are TRBV5-1 and TRBJ2-3, with 11 positions matching TRBD1. This CDR3 contains 16 residues. CDR1 and CDR2 from the germline V gene are SGHRS and YFSETQ. The V and J ends lost 4 bases and 4 bases, in that order; junction bases with no gene match: 8. CDR3 region: CASSHGGTGGADTQYF. The DNA of the CDR3 is TGCGCCAGCAGCCACGGAGGGACAGGGGGGGCAGATACGCAGTATTTT.

The chain couples TRBV12-3 or TRBV12-4 to TRBJ1-1, with D perhaps matching TRBD1 (6 bases). The V and J ends lost 1 base and 7 bases respectively, with 13 bases between them. The CDR3 is 14 amino acids. CDR3 in amino acids: CASSLGGGRIEAFF. In DNA form, the CDR3 reads TGTGCCAGCAGTTTAGGGGGGGGCAGGATTGAAGCTTTCTTT.

This clonotype was detected many times. The chain has TRBV7-8 and TRBJ2-2; the D gene is possibly TRBD1 (6 bases). Germline CDR1 is SGHVS and CDR2 is FQNEAQ. The CDR3 runs 15 residues. Trimming left V 7 bases short and J 3 bases short, with 15 bases between. CDR3 DNA sequence: TGTGCCAGCAACTTTCAGGGGTTTGACACCGGGGAGCTGTTTTTT. Encoded protein: CASNFQGFDTGELFF.

Only a few counts were recorded for this clonotype. J is TRBJ1-5 and V is TRBV28; D possibly corresponds to TRBD1 (6 bases). This CDR3 has 16 amino acids. Germline assignment: CDR1 MDHEN and CDR2 SYDVKM. Between the trimmed V and J ends, which lost 7 bases and 0 bases, there was a span of 16 bases. The CDR3 loop reads CASIPGGGYSNQPQHF. The CDR3 DNA follows: TGTGCCAGCATCCCCGGAGGGGGGTATAGCAATCAGCCCCAGCATTTT. The full variable domain, in which reference TRBV28 and TRBJ1-5 provide the parts outside the CDR3, is DVKVTQSSRYLVKRTGEKVFLECVQDMDHENMFWYRQDPGLGLRLIYFSYDVKMKEKGDIPEGYSVSREKKERFSLILESASTNQTSMYLCASIPGGGYSNQPQHFGDGTRLSIL.

Many counts were recorded for this clonotype. The J gene is TRBJ2-1, the V gene TRBV3-1; no clear D gene. V gave up 2 bases and J gave up 1 base, with 15 bases separating them. The CDR3 totals 17 residues. Looked up from germline, CDR1 is LGHDT and CDR2 is YNNKEL (reference sequence). The CDR3 loop reads CASSQRAGSRSYNEQFF. CDR3 in DNA: TGTGCCAGCAGCCAAAGAGCAGGTTCGAGATCCTACAATGAGCAGTTCTTC.

The chain employs TRBV11-2 and TRBJ2-7; TRBD1 might be the D (6 bases). V shed 1 base and J shed 2 bases, with 9 bases lying between them. This CDR3 comprises 14 residues. The germline gives CDR1 SGHAT, CDR2 FQNNGV. DNA of the CDR3: TGTGCCAGCAGCTTAGCAGGGGTCACCTACGAGCAGTACTTC. The encoded protein is CASSLAGVTYEQYF.

This clonotype was counted at least ten times. The CDR3 DNA reads as TGTGCCAGCAGCCAAGATGCGGGAGGGACTACCACAGATACGCAGTATTTT. Translating it yields CASSQDAGGTTTDTQYF. This sequence joins TRBV14 and TRBJ2-3; 9 bases agree with TRBD2. Trimming took 0 bases from V and 2 from J; bases not matched to a gene: 6. Germline assignment: CDR1 SGHDN and CDR2 FVKESK. The CDR3 has 17 amino acids. Full variable domain (rest looked up from reference TRBV14 and TRBJ2-3): EAGVTQFPSHSVIEKGQTVTLRCDPISGHDNLYWYRRVMGKEIKFLLHFVKESKQDESGMPNNRFLAERTGGTYSTLKVQPAELEDSGVYFCASSQDAGGTTTDTQYFGPGTRLTVL.

This clonotype appeared many times. The chain has TRBV19 and TRBJ2-1, with D maybe TRBD2 (6 bases). The CDR3 has 15 amino acids. The V and J ends lost 6 bases and 2 bases respectively, with 14 bases between them. Germline CDR1 reads LNHDA; CDR2 reads SQIVND (reference sequence). CDR3 DNA: TGTGCCAGTAGGTTCTCAGCGGGCCCCTACAATGAGCAGTTCTTC. Amino acids: CASRFSAGPYNEQFF.

This clonotype is categorized as medium-sized. This chain links TRBV7-6 with TRBJ1-6; a possible D gene is TRBD1 (6 bases). The CDR3 is made up of 13 amino acids. Trimming left V 4 bases short and J 14 bases short, with 15 bases between. Germline-derived CDR1 and CDR2 are SGHVS and FNYEAQ. The CDR3 here is CASSSLDRGALHF. CDR3 coding DNA: TGTGCCAGCAGCTCCTTGGACAGAGGAGCCCTCCACTTT.

This clonotype came up a few times. The V gene is TRBV7-2, the J gene TRBJ2-1; TRBD2 aligns across 10 bases. Germline loops: CDR1 SGHTA, CDR2 FQGNSA. CDR3 length: 17 residues. With V trimmed by 2 bases and J by 7 bases, 11 bases remained unmatched. The CDR3 loop reads CASSLRLAGAGENEQFF. The CDR3 nucleotides read TGTGCCAGCAGCTTAAGGCTAGCGGGAGCCGGCGAAAATGAGCAGTTCTTC.

Sample share makes this clonotype large. The gene calls are TRBV28 and TRBJ1-1; 7 nucleotides align to TRBD1. Germline CDR1 and CDR2: MDHEN and SYDVKM. CDR3 size: 19 residues. V trimming: 5 bases; J trimming: 0 bases; junction bases outside the gene matches: 18. CDR3 bases: TGTGCCAGCAGTAACCTTCCCGGGACAGCCTCGCGGATGAACACTGAAGCTTTCTTT. Encoded protein: CASSNLPGTASRMNTEAFF.

In this sample, this clonotype turned up many times. This chain joins TRBV3-1 and TRBJ2-2; 13 bases match TRBD2. Trimming at V came to 4 bases and at J to 4 bases, leaving 9 bases not matched to a gene. Germline V lookup: CDR1 LGHDT, CDR2 YNNKEL (reference sequence). The CDR3 has 18 amino acids. The chain's CDR3 is CASSLGLAGALGTGELFF. CDR3 DNA sequence: TGTGCCAGCAGCCTAGGACTAGCGGGAGCCCTTGGCACCGGGGAGCTGTTTTTT.

This clonotype occurred a few times. Here the CDR3 reads CAWRPMGAYEKLFF. CDR3 in DNA: TGTGCCTGGAGACCGATGGGGGCCTATGAAAAACTGTTTTTT. The chain employs TRBV30 and TRBJ1-4; D is possibly TRBD1 (6 bases). The germline CDR1 and CDR2 sequences are GTSNPN and SVGIG (reference sequence). Trimming removed 3 bases from V and 6 bases from J, with 14 bases in between. The CDR3 runs to 14 residues. Drawing the rest from reference TRBV30 and TRBJ1-4, the complete variable domain is SQTIHQWPATLVQPVGSPLSLECTVEGTSNPNLYWYRQAAGRGLQLLFYSVGIGQISSEVPQNLSASRPQDRQFILSSKKLLLSDSGFYLCAWRPMGAYEKLFFGSGTQLSVL.

Comments on this clonotype: A much larger clone lies one base from this, so it may be a read error. The CDR3 bases are TGTGCCAGCAGCGCTAGGACGCCCGGTTCTGGAAGCACCATATATTTT. This codes for CASSARTPGSGSTIYF. The gene calls are TRBV9 and TRBJ1-3; unclear D gene. CDR3 length: 16 residues. The germline V gene encodes CDR1 SGDLS and CDR2 YYNGEE.

This clonotype has at least ten counts. The gene calls are TRBV7-9 and TRBJ2-5, with D possibly TRBD2 on 6 matching bases. The germline gives CDR1 SEHNR, CDR2 FQNEAQ (reference sequence). The CDR3 has 12 amino acids. Between the trimmed V and J ends, which lost 5 bases and 3 bases, there was a span of 7 bases. CDR3 amino acids: CASSPGEETQYF. Here the CDR3 DNA reads TGTGCCAGCAGCCCGGGGGAAGAGACCCAGTACTTC. Full variable domain (rest looked up from reference TRBV7-9 and TRBJ2-5): DTGVSQNPRHKITKRGQNVTFRCDPISEHNRLYWYRQTLGQGPEFLTYFQNEAQLEKSRLLSDRFSAERPKGSFSTLEIQRTEQGDSAMYLCASSPGEETQYFGPGTRLLVL.

The chain joins TRBV27 to TRBJ2-7, with 11 bases fitting TRBD2. The ends lost 6 bases at V and 4 bases at J; junction bases unmatched: 5. The CDR3 totals 14 residues. Germline CDR1 and CDR2: MNHEY and SMNVEV (reference sequence). CDR3: CASRLAGGEYEQYF. The CDR3 DNA follows: TGTGCCAGCAGGCTAGCGGGAGGCGAATACGAGCAGTACTTC.

This clonotype was seen more than once but under ten times. The chain carries TRBV5-1 and TRBJ2-7; 7 nucleotides align to TRBD1. The CDR3 has 14 amino acids. Germline V gene data show CDR1 as SGHRS and CDR2 as YFSETQ. Trimming took 2 bases from V and 3 from J; bases not matched to a gene: 5. CDR3 amino acids: CASSFTGQDYEQYF. The CDR3 nucleotides are TGCGCCAGCAGCTTTACTGGACAGGACTACGAGCAGTACTTC.

This clonotype appeared many times. The rearrangement links TRBV28 to TRBJ2-1; TRBD1 agrees at 10 bases. CDR1 and CDR2 (germline): MDHEN, SYDVKM. The junction had 4 bases not matched to a gene; V was cut back by 6 bases and J by 5 bases. The CDR3 is 14 amino acids. CDR3 amino acids: CASSGTGANNEQFF. The CDR3 DNA sequence: TGTGCCAGCAGCGGGACAGGGGCCAACAATGAGCAGTTCTTC.

This clonotype occurred many times. The rearrangement links TRBV6-5 to TRBJ2-7; 9 positions match TRBD2. Germline values: CDR1 MNHEY, CDR2 SVGAGI. This CDR3 has 14 residues. Trimming at V came to 6 bases and at J to 1 base, leaving 4 bases not matched to a gene. This CDR3 reads CASSATSGSYEQYF. The CDR3 coding sequence is TGTGCCAGCAGCGCGACTAGCGGATCCTACGAGCAGTACTTC.

Many counts were recorded for this clonotype. The chain employs TRBV28 and TRBJ1-1; D is possibly TRBD1 (5 bases). V was pared by 2 bases and J by 1 base, with 11 bases between. The CDR3 sequence is 15 residues long. Germline V gene lookup returns CDR1 MDHEN and CDR2 SYDVKM. CDR3 loop: CASSLIGQGNTEAFF. CDR3 nucleotides: TGTGCCAGCAGTTTAATCGGGCAGGGGAACACTGAAGCTTTCTTT.

This clonotype came up many times. The CDR3 region has the DNA TGTGCCAGCAGTTCGTATACAAAGGAGACCCAGTACTTC. Protein sequence: CASSSYTKETQYF. V and J are TRBV12-3 or TRBV12-4 and TRBJ2-5; no definite D call. V shed 4 bases and J shed 5 bases, with 11 bases lying between them. This CDR3 contains 13 residues.

This clonotype was counted only a few times. The V and J genes are TRBV10-3 and TRBJ2-3; 13 positions agree with TRBD2. V shed 4 bases, J shed 6 bases, and the junction held 4 bases outside the gene matches. Germline V gene sequence: CDR1 ENHRY, CDR2 SYGVKD. This CDR3 has 15 residues. CDR3 sequence reads: CAISVGTSGTDTQYF. The CDR3 DNA follows: TGTGCCATCAGTGTCGGGACTAGCGGGACCGATACGCAGTATTTT.

This clonotype was seen only a few times. The CDR3 here is CASSLVQNTEAFF. As DNA, the CDR3 is TGTGCCAGCAGTTTAGTACAGAACACTGAAGCTTTCTTT. V and J are TRBV28 and TRBJ1-1; D not certain. Trimming took 2 bases from V and 1 from J, leaving 5 bases between them. The CDR3 loop spans 13 amino acids. Germline V gene sequence: CDR1 MDHEN, CDR2 SYDVKM.

There are a few counts of this clonotype. The chain employs TRBV29-1 and TRBJ2-1, with TRBD1 as a possible D gene (6 bases). The germline V gene encodes CDR1 SQVTM and CDR2 ANQGSEA. This CDR3 is 14 amino acids long. The V and J ends lost 7 bases and 6 bases respectively, with 19 bases between them. The DNA for the CDR3 is TGCAGCGGTGGACAGCAGACCCGAAGCAATGAGCAGTTCTTC. It yields the protein CSGGQQTRSNEQFF.